This T cell receptor (beta chain) was identified during a study of T cell repertoires in cytomegalovirus infection. About the research overall: Selection of CMV epitopes for the study included recently identified HLA-C-restricted and well-studied HLA-B-restricted ones. Indicated by public TCR beta signatures were CMV infection and matching HLA type. Study results and caveats: Across the ex vivo response, the dominant clonotypes were HLA-C-restricted CMV-specific TCR beta clonotypes.

TCRdb itself ran the reads through MiXCR, one entry per CDR3 protein. The sample records a few hundred thousand distinct CDR3 sequences, 40% to 50% being singletons. Comment on this clonotype: Its antigen is undetermined.

Germline assignment: CDR1 MGHRA and CDR2 YSYEKL. The CDR3 is 17 residues long. The V gene lost 3 bases and the J gene lost 4 bases, with 21 bases spanning the gap. V and J are TRBV4-1 and TRBJ2-5, with D maybe TRBD1 (6 bases). Specimen: cultured PBMCs, collected from culture after CMV antigen stimulation. This TCR was sampled from a human donor in good health (CMV status not recorded). Some clones in this sample may be carry-over from other donors' samples. The CDR3 loop reads CASSQKGFSQGIETQYF. The CDR3 DNA reads as TGCGCCAGCAGCCAGAAGGGGTTTTCGCAGGGGATAGAGACCCAGTACTTC.